This TCR beta chain was observed in a study of cytotoxic CD8 clonotypes in ibrutinib-treated CLL. Notes on this clone: No antigen is known for it.

Broader study findings: T-cell clonality at baseline went above that of age-matched healthy donors and rose and fell with circulating CD8+ T-cell counts. The public clonotypes identified were infrequent and showed contraction or stability on treatment.

The method was immunoSEQ multiplex PCR; TCRdb's version includes in-frame clones alone and lacks a portion of them. The sample has 58,000 or so clones, roughly 59% seen once. The sample here was PBMCs, taken after 12 months of ibrutinib treatment. The source is a human donor with chronic lymphocytic leukemia.

The DNA for the CDR3 is TGTGCCAGCAGTTTAGGAGCAAGATTTGAGCAGTTCTTC. Its translation: CASSLGARFEQFF. The V and J genes are TRBV28 and TRBJ2-1; D uncertain. V lost 2 bases and J lost 9, with 11 bases in between. The CDR3 has 13 amino acids. The germline CDR1 and CDR2 sequences are MDHEN and SYDVKM.